These 26 T cell receptor beta chains were sequenced from one sample in a study of blood T cell repertoires in COVID-19. Clones were sequenced by immunoSEQ multiplex PCR, and TCRdb holds only the in-frame ones, with some missing. The sample holds about 33,000 clones, roughly 85% seen once. Sequenced material: peripheral blood. The receptors come from a human donor in a cohort sampled during active COVID-19.

This chain links TRBV11-2 with TRBJ2-5, with TRBD2 as a possible D gene (6 bases). Germline V CDR1 and CDR2: SGHAT, FQNNGV. V lost 5 bases to trimming and J lost 1 base, with 11 bases between them. This CDR3 contains 14 residues. The CDR3 DNA reads as TGTGCCAGCAGCCCAGGACTATTCCAAGAGACCCAGTACTTC. Translating it yields CASSPGLFQETQYF.

The CDR3 sequence is CASSGTAGANVLTF. CDR3 DNA: TGTGCCAGCAGCGGGACAGCTGGGGCCAACGTCCTGACTTTC. This rearrangement joins TRBV9 to TRBJ2-6, with D possibly being TRBD1 (6 bases). CDR3 length: 14 amino acids. Germline-derived CDR1 and CDR2 are SGDLS and YYNGEE. The V end lost 3 bases, the J end lost 2 bases, and 6 bases lay between the germline ends.

The chain carries TRBV28 and TRBJ1-6; D is undetermined. The CDR3 runs 14 residues. V lost 4 bases to trimming and J lost 7 bases, with 11 bases between them. CDR1 is MDHEN, CDR2 SYDVKM, per germline. The CDR3 loop reads CASSSQQLNSPLHF. The CDR3 DNA reads as TGTGCCAGCAGTTCCCAACAGCTAAATTCACCCCTCCACTTT.

This clone occurred a few times. V gene TRBV6-6 combines with J gene TRBJ1-5, with D perhaps matching TRBD1 (6 bases). This CDR3 is 16 amino acids long. Germline V lookup: CDR1 MNHNY, CDR2 SVGAGI (reference sequence). Trimming took 4 bases from V and 5 from J, leaving 18 bases between them. For the CDR3, the DNA is TGTGCCAGCAGTTTCACCGAGTACAAGGGGGATCAGCCCCAGCATTTT. It codes for CASSFTEYKGDQPQHF.

This clone showed up just a few times. At one end, the junction sequence differs from germline, possibly due to a read error. The rearrangement joins TRBV7-7 to TRBJ2-5, with D possibly matching TRBD1 (5 bases). The CDR3 totals 13 residues. CDR1 is SSHAT and CDR2 is FNYEAQ in the germline V gene (reference sequence). In nucleotides, the CDR3 is TGTGCTAGCAGCTTATCCAGGGAAGAGACCCAGTACTTC. Amino acid sequence: CASSLSREETQYF.

The chain has TRBV3-1 (or the pseudogene TRBV3-2) and TRBJ2-5; 8 bases match TRBD2. V was pared by 4 bases and J by 5 bases, with 9 bases of the junction left unmatched. Germline values: CDR1 LGHDT, CDR2 YNNKEL (reference sequence). The CDR3 spans 15 residues. CDR3 sequence reads: CASSPGLAGGETQYF. The CDR3 DNA is TGTGCCAGCAGCCCTGGACTGGCGGGGGGCGAGACCCAGTACTTC.

The chain is built from TRBV18 and TRBJ2-1; D is unresolved. This CDR3 is built from 12 residues. Germline CDR1 and CDR2: KGHSH and LQKENI. The V gene lost 3 bases and the J gene lost 8 bases, with 8 bases spanning the gap. CDR3 in DNA: TGTGCCAGCTCACCCTCCGGGTATGAGCAGTTCTTC. It is translated as CASSPSGYEQFF. Variable domain in full (rest from reference TRBV18 and TRBJ2-1): NAGVMQNPRHLVRRRGQEARLRCSPMKGHSHVYWYRQLPEEGLKFMVYLQKENIIDESGMPKERFSAEFPKEGPSILRIQQVVRGDSAAYFCASSPSGYEQFFGPGTRLTVL.

The DNA of the CDR3 is TGTGCCAGCAGCCAACAGGGTTACGAGCAGTACTTC. This gives the protein CASSQQGYEQYF. This chain connects TRBV11-2 to TRBJ2-7, with D maybe TRBD1 (6 bases). The CDR3 loop spans 12 amino acids. Germline CDR1 reads SGHAT; CDR2 reads FQNNGV. V was cut by 5 bases and J by 4 bases, with 9 bases left in between.

The rearrangement joins TRBV11-2 to TRBJ2-7; 8 bases fit TRBD2. Germline loops: CDR1 SGHAT, CDR2 FQNNGV. The CDR3 length is 14 residues. Trimming cost V 1 base and J 6 bases; bases outside gene matches: 5. The CDR3 is CASSLGTSPREQYF. For the CDR3, the DNA is TGTGCCAGCAGCTTAGGGACTAGCCCTCGCGAGCAGTACTTC.

This clone appeared a few times. In the same sample, other DNA sequences code for this CDR3. The chain couples TRBV18 to TRBJ2-7; a possible D gene is TRBD1 (5 bases). CDR1 and CDR2 from the germline V gene are KGHSH and LQKENI. This CDR3 region has 14 residues. V was trimmed by 3 bases and J by 0 bases, leaving 9 bases between them. CDR3 sequence: CASSPGQGSYEQYF. The CDR3 coding sequence is TGTGCCAGCTCACCGGGGCAGGGCTCCTACGAGCAGTACTTC.

The chain is built from TRBV5-1 and TRBJ1-1; 11 bases agree with TRBD1. The J segment lost 3 bases and the V segment lost 5 bases, leaving 3 bases of the junction unmatched. The CDR3 totals 14 residues. From germline, CDR1 is SGHRS and CDR2 YFSETQ. The CDR3 spells CASRPGQGDTEAFF. The CDR3 DNA is TGCGCCAGCAGACCGGGACAGGGGGACACTGAAGCTTTCTTT. Full variable domain (rest looked up from reference TRBV5-1 and TRBJ1-1): KAGVTQTPRYLIKTRGQQVTLSCSPISGHRSVSWYQQTPGQGLQFLFEYFSETQRNKGNFPGRFSGRQFSNSRSEMNVSTLELGDSALYLCASRPGQGDTEAFFGQGTRLTVV.

The V call is TRBV28, the J call TRBJ2-5; TRBD2 aligns across 7 bases. This CDR3 comprises 14 residues. In germline, CDR1 is MDHEN, CDR2 SYDVKM. V was pared by 2 bases and J by 5 bases, with 5 bases of the junction left unmatched. The CDR3 sequence: CASSLGGEWETQYF. The CDR3 coding sequence is TGTGCCAGCAGTTTAGGGGGGGAGTGGGAGACCCAGTACTTC. Together with reference TRBV28 and TRBJ2-5, the CDR3 gives the full variable domain: DVKVTQSSRYLVKRTGEKVFLECVQDMDHENMFWYRQDPGLGLRLIYFSYDVKMKEKGDIPEGYSVSREKKERFSLILESASTNQTSMYLCASSLGGEWETQYFGPGTRLLVL.

The J gene is TRBJ2-7, the V gene TRBV12-3 or TRBV12-4; D remains ambiguous. This CDR3 is 12 amino acids long. V was cut by 3 bases and J by 3 bases, with 6 bases left in between. CDR3 in DNA: TGTGCCAGCAGTTTCCAGTTCTACGAGCAGTACTTC. Its translation: CASSFQFYEQYF.

J is TRBJ2-7 and V is TRBV28; 9 nucleotides line up with TRBD2. The germline CDR1 and CDR2 sequences are MDHEN and SYDVKM. With 4 bases clipped from V and 3 bases from J, the junction kept 7 bases outside the gene matches. The CDR3 consists of 15 residues. The DNA of the CDR3 is TGTGCCAGCAGTTCTAGCGGGGCCTCCCTCTACGAGCAGTACTTC. This gives the protein CASSSSGASLYEQYF.

The chain combines TRBV11-2 with TRBJ2-3; 9 bases match TRBD2. The germline gives CDR1 SGHAT, CDR2 FQNNGV. The CDR3 totals 16 residues. V shed 2 bases, J shed 3 bases, and the junction held 6 bases outside the gene matches. In nucleotides, the CDR3 is TGTGCCAGCAGCTTATTAGCGGGAGAGGGGACAGATACGCAGTATTTT. Its protein is CASSLLAGEGTDTQYF.

The chain carries TRBV6-5 and TRBJ2-7; D possibly corresponds to TRBD1 (6 bases). Trimming shortened V by 2 bases and J by 4 bases, and 12 bases separated the two germline ends. Looked up from germline, CDR1 is MNHEY and CDR2 is SVGAGI. The CDR3 is made up of 14 amino acids. The DNA of the CDR3 is TGTGCCAGCAGTTACGATTTCAGGGGATACGAGCAGTACTTC. Translated, it gives CASSYDFRGYEQYF.

The chain carries TRBV5-4 and TRBJ2-2, with a tentative D call TRBD2 (5 bases). Trimming left V 2 bases short and J 6 bases short, with 8 bases between. The CDR3 totals 13 residues. Germline loops: CDR1 SGHNT, CDR2 YYREEE (reference sequence). CDR3 DNA: TGTGCCAGCAGCTTTCCTAGCCCCGGGGAGCTGTTTTTT. It yields the protein CASSFPSPGELFF.

CDR3 DNA: TGTGCCAGCAGCGACATGGGACTAGCGGGGATCTACGAGCAGTACTTC. Translation gives CASSDMGLAGIYEQYF. The chain couples TRBV7-9 to TRBJ2-7; 13 nucleotides line up with TRBD2. With V trimmed by 5 bases and J by 3 bases, 7 bases remained unmatched. This CDR3 spans 16 amino acids. From germline, CDR1 is SEHNR and CDR2 FQNEAQ (reference sequence).

The rearrangement joins TRBV6-5 to TRBJ2-1; the match to TRBD2 covers 13 bases. Germline lookup yields CDR1 MNHEY and CDR2 SVGAGI. Trimming took 6 bases from V and 4 from J; bases not matched to a gene: 3. The CDR3 sequence is 15 residues long. CDR3 nucleotide sequence: TGTGCCAGCAGCTGGACTAGCGGGGGTTACAATGAGCAGTTCTTC. Amino acids: CASSWTSGGYNEQFF.

The CDR3 spells CASRRRQGLVDSEQFF. The CDR3, as DNA: TGTGCCAGCAGGCGTCGACAGGGTCTGGTGGACAGTGAGCAGTTCTTC. This chain uses TRBV28 with TRBJ2-1; 7 bases agree with TRBD1. The CDR3 is 16 residues long. Germline V gene data show CDR1 as MDHEN and CDR2 as SYDVKM. Trimming at V came to 6 bases and at J to 9 bases, leaving 17 bases not matched to a gene.

J is TRBJ1-4 and V is TRBV18; tentative D call: TRBD1 (5 bases). Trimming left V 8 bases short and J 4 bases short, with 11 bases between. The germline V gene has CDR1 KGHSH and CDR2 LQKENI. The CDR3 has 13 residues. The CDR3 is CASSSRGNEKLFF. For the CDR3, the DNA is TGTGCCAGCAGCAGTAGGGGTAATGAAAAACTGTTTTTT. Together with reference TRBV18 and TRBJ1-4, the CDR3 gives the full variable domain: NAGVMQNPRHLVRRRGQEARLRCSPMKGHSHVYWYRQLPEEGLKFMVYLQKENIIDESGMPKERFSAEFPKEGPSILRIQQVVRGDSAAYFCASSSRGNEKLFFGSGTQLSVL.

The gene calls are TRBV3-1 (or the pseudogene TRBV3-2) and TRBJ2-7; 8 bases map to TRBD1. Unmatched junction bases numbered 6, after V lost 2 bases and J lost 0 bases. Germline loops: CDR1 LGHDT, CDR2 YNNKEL (reference sequence). The CDR3 is 16 amino acids. The CDR3 coding sequence is TGTGCCAGCAGCCAACATCCAGGGGGCGTCTCCTACGAGCAGTACTTC. Its translation: CASSQHPGGVSYEQYF.

This clone appeared a single time. The chain joins TRBV6-6 to TRBJ2-1; TRBD2 matches 7 bases. The junction had 13 bases not matched to a gene; V was cut back by 6 bases and J by 2 bases. Germline CDR1 reads MNHNY; CDR2 reads SVGAGI (reference sequence). This CDR3 has 17 amino acids. The CDR3 sequence is CASSRGGKAGTYNEQFF. CDR3 in DNA: TGTGCCAGCAGCCGAGGAGGGAAAGCGGGAACCTACAATGAGCAGTTCTTC.

This chain links TRBV5-1 with TRBJ1-1, with D perhaps matching TRBD1 (6 bases). CDR3 size: 14 residues. Germline CDR1 and CDR2: SGHRS and YFSETQ. V was trimmed by 5 bases and J by 1 base, leaving 12 bases between them. CDR3 region: CASRRTEPNTEAFF. The CDR3 DNA follows: TGCGCCAGCAGACGGACAGAGCCGAACACTGAAGCTTTCTTT.

This chain joins TRBV29-1 and TRBJ2-1, with TRBD2 as a possible D gene (5 bases). The CDR3 runs to 13 residues. V was trimmed by 6 bases and J by 4 bases, leaving 13 bases between them. Germline-derived CDR1 and CDR2 are SQVTM and ANQGSEA. In DNA form, the CDR3 reads TGCAGCGTCGGGCCCGGAGGATACAATGAGCAGTTCTTC. Translated, it gives CSVGPGGYNEQFF.

CDR3 region: CASSETSGQNTQYF. CDR3 nucleotides: TGTGCCAGCAGTGAGACTAGCGGACAGAATACGCAGTATTTT. The rearrangement joins TRBV2 to TRBJ2-3; 9 bases map to TRBD2. V was clipped by 3 bases and J by 7 bases; unmatched bases: 5. The CDR3 extends over 14 amino acids. Per germline, CDR1 SNHLY and CDR2 FYNNEI.